This T cell receptor (beta chain) comes out of a study of cytomegalovirus exposure and HLA in healthy donors. 13 Jbeta primers and 60 Vbeta primers were used for the PCR. Some clones are missing from TCRdb's copy, which holds only in-frame ones; the method was immunoSEQ multiplex PCR. This sample carries roughly 88,000 clones, with approximately 15% going to the ten biggest clones. Whole-study results and caveats: Evidence from a later analysis indicated that most CMV-associated TCR beta chains looked HLA-restricted. Analysis was carried out at a later point, and it linked a missense DCLRE1C variant to TCR beta V- and J-gene trimming.

A remark on this clone: Its antigen is currently unknown.

Donors consisted of healthy bone marrow donors. The CDR3 is 20 amino acids. This sequence joins TRBV12-1 and TRBJ2-4; whether TRBD2, the table's D call, matches the DNA was not checked. TRBV12-1 is annotated as a pseudogene. The sample consisted of PBMCs. This TCR came from a man aged 45-60 years in good health and CMV-seropositive. CDR3: CASSFGGGWLAAIVPNIQYF. In DNA form, the CDR3 reads TGTGCCAGCAGCTTTGGGGGCGGGTGGCTAGCGGCTATAGTTCCAAACATTCAGTACTTC.